The next 10 T cell receptor beta chains were all read from a single sample in a study of blood T cell repertoires in COVID-19. Sequencing was performed with immunoSEQ multiplex PCR; in TCRdb, only in-frame clones are kept and a portion is missing. The sample shows roughly 50,000 clones, about 91% of them seen only once. Sample: peripheral blood. The receptor set was obtained from a woman in her sixties with active COVID-19.

The chain employs TRBV11-2 and TRBJ2-7; 7 bases fit TRBD1. V was pared by 2 bases and J by 6 bases, with 10 bases of the junction left unmatched. CDR1 is SGHAT, CDR2 FQNNGV, per germline. CDR3 size: 15 residues. This chain's CDR3 is CASSLFQGELAEQYF. The CDR3 coding sequence is TGTGCCAGCAGCTTATTCCAGGGGGAACTCGCCGAGCAGTACTTC.

The chain has TRBV7-9 and TRBJ1-1; D may be TRBD1 (5 bases). Trimming took 5 bases from V and 0 from J, leaving 10 bases between them. The length of the CDR3 is 14 residues. Germline-derived CDR1 and CDR2 are SEHNR and FQNEAQ (reference sequence). The CDR3 nucleotides read TGTGCCAGCAGCGTTTACAGGATGAACACTGAAGCTTTCTTT. As protein: CASSVYRMNTEAFF.

V usage is TRBV29-1 and J usage is TRBJ2-7, with TRBD1 matching over 7 bases. The CDR3 length is 14 residues. Germline CDR1 SQVTM, CDR2 ANQGSEA. The junction had 11 bases not matched to a gene; V was cut back by 7 bases and J by 2 bases. The CDR3: CSANHGTDPYEQYF. The CDR3 nucleotides read TGCAGCGCAAATCACGGGACAGACCCCTACGAGCAGTACTTC.

This clone was detected only a few times. V is TRBV3-1 (or the pseudogene TRBV3-2) and J is TRBJ1-5; tentative D call: TRBD1 (5 bases). In germline, CDR1 is LGHDT, CDR2 YNNKEL (reference sequence). V lost 4 bases to trimming and J lost 6 bases, with 16 bases between them. The CDR3 runs 15 residues. CDR3 bases: TGTGCCAGCAGCCCGCAAGGGGCAGTGGGTCAGCCCCAGCATTTT. Translated: CASSPQGAVGQPQHF.

This sequence joins TRBV6-2 or TRBV6-3 and TRBJ2-7; D is ambiguous. This CDR3 is built from 11 residues. The germline V gene has CDR1 MNHEY and CDR2 SVGEGT. Trimming took off 6 bases at V and 3 bases at J, with 6 bases between the two ends. The CDR3 loop is CASSRDYEQYF. The CDR3 DNA follows: TGTGCCAGCAGCCGCGACTACGAGCAGTACTTC.

This clone was found once. The chain recombines TRBV7-9 with TRBJ1-6, with unresolved D. The ends were cut back, 5 bases at V and 4 bases at J, with 12 bases in the middle. Germline CDR1 reads SEHNR; CDR2 reads FQNEAQ (reference sequence). The CDR3 contains 15 residues. The CDR3 sequence: CASSPRGDYNSPLHF. In nucleotides, the CDR3 is TGTGCCAGCAGCCCCCGGGGAGATTATAATTCACCCCTCCACTTT.

J is TRBJ2-3 and V is TRBV9; 7 nucleotides match TRBD2. The CDR3 loop spans 15 amino acids. Germline-derived CDR1 and CDR2 are SGDLS and YYNGEE. The V and J ends lost 3 bases and 1 base, in that order; junction bases with no gene match: 5. The CDR3 here is CASSAGGRGTDTQYF. The DNA of the CDR3 is TGTGCCAGCAGCGCGGGGGGTCGCGGCACAGATACGCAGTATTTT.

The V gene is TRBV27, the J gene TRBJ1-3; D not certain. V was cut by 5 bases and J by 4 bases, with 9 bases left in between. In germline, CDR1 is MNHEY, CDR2 SMNVEV (reference sequence). The CDR3 covers 13 residues. This CDR3 reads CASSPTRGNTIYF. The CDR3 bases are TGTGCCAGCAGTCCAACCAGGGGAAACACCATATATTTT.

CDR3 sequence reads: CASSPPGRGNQPQHF. The CDR3 bases are TGTGCCAGTAGTCCACCGGGCAGGGGCAATCAGCCCCAGCATTTT. V usage is TRBV19 and J usage is TRBJ1-5, with D possibly being TRBD1 (5 bases). Germline V gene lookup returns CDR1 LNHDA and CDR2 SQIVND (reference sequence). This CDR3 has 15 residues. The V end lost 5 bases, the J end lost 2 bases, and 13 bases lay between the germline ends.

The chain carries TRBV7-9 and TRBJ1-1, with D hard to call. The CDR3 has 14 amino acids. The V end was cut by 0 bases, the J end by 0 bases, with 5 bases between. Germline V gives CDR1 SEHNR, CDR2 FQNEAQ (reference sequence). The CDR3 loop is CASSLAQMNTEAFF. CDR3 DNA sequence: TGTGCCAGCAGCTTAGCCCAGATGAACACTGAAGCTTTCTTT.